A single sample is the source of the 19 T cell receptor beta chains below, sequenced in a study of cytomegalovirus exposure and HLA in healthy donors. Primers: 60 Vbeta forward and 13 Jbeta reverse. This table comes from immunoSEQ multiplex PCR, and its TCRdb copy is limited to in-frame clones, with some not included. The repertoire consists of 43,000 or so clones, with 50% to 75% occurring once and the leading ten covering roughly 9.4%. Sequencing was carried out using PBMCs. The receptors stem from a human donor in good health.

This clone was observed a few times. The chain uses TRBV28 and TRBJ1-4; 9 bases map to TRBD1. V was clipped by 3 bases and J by 7 bases; unmatched bases: 6. Germline CDR1 and CDR2: MDHEN and SYDVKM. CDR3 length: 15 residues. The CDR3 region is CASSFHRTGAEKLFF. CDR3 in DNA: TGTGCCAGCAGTTTCCACAGGACAGGGGCTGAAAAACTGTTTTTT.

The chain has TRBV4-1 and TRBJ1-5; 7 bases agree with TRBD1. The CDR3 covers 17 residues. Trimming took 0 bases from V and 4 from J; bases not matched to a gene: 9. CDR1 is MGHRA and CDR2 is YSYEKL in the germline V gene. In nucleotides, the CDR3 is TGCGCCAGCAGCCAAGAGAGGCCAGGGGGAGATAATCAGCCCCAGCATTTT. Amino acid sequence: CASSQERPGGDNQPQHF.

The chain has TRBV6-1 and TRBJ1-1, with D maybe TRBD1 (5 bases). The CDR3 covers 12 residues. CDR1 and CDR2 (germline): MNHNS, SASEGT. Between the trimmed V and J ends, which lost 8 bases and 5 bases, there was a span of 12 bases. Here the CDR3 DNA reads TGTGCCAGCTCGCCGGCAGGGACTGAAGCTTTCTTT. Its protein product is CASSPAGTEAFF.

The chain has TRBV5-1 and TRBJ2-2; D is perhaps TRBD1 (6 bases). Per the germline V gene, CDR1 is SGHRS and CDR2 is YFSETQ. The CDR3 has 15 amino acids. The V gene lost 4 bases and the J gene lost 6 bases, with 16 bases spanning the gap. The CDR3 loop is CASSRGQVDPGELFF. The DNA for the CDR3 is TGCGCCAGCAGCCGGGGACAAGTGGATCCCGGGGAGCTGTTTTTT.

The chain combines TRBV7-2 with TRBJ1-2; perhaps TRBD1 as D (5 bases). Germline-derived CDR1 and CDR2 are SGHTA and FQGNSA. V was shortened by 7 bases and J by 5 bases, with 23 bases between the two germline ends. The CDR3 sequence is 16 residues long. The CDR3 reads CASTQAGPGLGYGYTF. The CDR3 coding sequence is TGTGCCAGCACCCAGGCGGGGCCAGGGCTGGGATATGGCTACACCTTC.

The gene calls are TRBV5-4 and TRBJ1-2; TRBD1 agrees at 8 bases. The germline gives CDR1 SGHNT, CDR2 YYREEE (reference sequence). J gave up 3 bases and V 0 bases, and 4 bases lay outside the gene matches. CDR3 length: 15 amino acids. The CDR3 nucleotides are TGTGCCAGCAGCTTGGCCGCGGGACAGGACTATGGCTACACCTTC. This sequence encodes CASSLAAGQDYGYTF. Full variable domain (outside the CDR3, taken from reference TRBV5-4 and TRBJ1-2): ETGVTQSPTHLIKTRGQQVTLRCSSQSGHNTVSWYQQALGQGPQFIFQYYREEENGRGNFPPRFSGLQFPNYSSELNVNALELDDSALYLCASSLAAGQDYGYTFGSGTRLTVV.

The chain recombines TRBV30 with TRBJ2-2; D ambiguous. The V end was cut by 5 bases, the J end by 4 bases, with 8 bases between. The CDR3 is made up of 12 amino acids. Germline lookup yields CDR1 GTSNPN and CDR2 SVGIG (reference sequence). For the CDR3, the DNA is TGTGCCTGGTCCAGGTCCACCGGGGAGCTGTTTTTT. Translation gives CAWSRSTGELFF.

This chain connects TRBV28 to TRBJ1-6; D call uncertain. This CDR3 comprises 14 residues. Germline V lookup: CDR1 MDHEN, CDR2 SYDVKM. V dropped 10 bases and J dropped 7 bases, with 17 bases sitting between them. In DNA, the CDR3 is TGTGCCATTGCGAGGGAGTTTAGGAATTCACCCCTCCACTTT. It specifies CAIAREFRNSPLHF. The variable domain in full, completed from reference TRBV28 and TRBJ1-6, reads DVKVTQSSRYLVKRTGEKVFLECVQDMDHENMFWYRQDPGLGLRLIYFSYDVKMKEKGDIPEGYSVSREKKERFSLILESASTNQTSMYLCAIAREFRNSPLHFGNGTRLTVT.

This sequence joins TRBV19 and TRBJ1-1; possible D gene TRBD1, 5 bases. This CDR3 spans 15 amino acids. The germline V gene has CDR1 LNHDA and CDR2 SQIVND (reference sequence). The V end was cut by 4 bases, the J end by 6 bases, with 18 bases between. The CDR3: CASSNSRIGAPEAFF. CDR3 nucleotide sequence: TGTGCCAGTAGTAACAGCAGGATTGGGGCGCCTGAAGCTTTCTTT.

In this sample, this clone turned up once. V gene TRBV18 combines with J gene TRBJ2-1, with TRBD2 matching over 8 bases. Germline trimming cut 3 bases from V and 4 bases from J; bases unmatched to any gene: 8. The germline V gene has CDR1 KGHSH and CDR2 LQKENI. This CDR3 has 16 residues. The CDR3 DNA reads TGTGCCAGCTCACCCATGGGTGCGGGGGGTTACAATGAGCAGTTCTTC. This sequence encodes CASSPMGAGGYNEQFF.

The chain links TRBV18 to TRBJ1-1; a possible D gene is TRBD1 (6 bases). The V end lost 1 base, the J end lost 6 bases, and 24 bases lay between the germline ends. The CDR3 totals 18 residues. CDR1 is KGHSH and CDR2 is LQKENI in the germline V gene. This chain's CDR3 is CASSPLLLGGGAKAEAFF. The CDR3 DNA follows: TGTGCCAGCTCACCACTTTTATTAGGCGGGGGGGCGAAGGCTGAAGCTTTCTTT.

This clone was found a few times. The V gene is TRBV15, the J gene TRBJ2-5, with TRBD1 matching over 8 bases. Germline-derived CDR1 and CDR2 are LNHNV and YYDKDF (reference sequence). The CDR3 totals 15 residues. The V segment lost 3 bases and the J segment 5 bases; nucleotides outside the gene matches: 8. CDR3 loop: CATSSTGGTGETQYF. DNA for the CDR3: TGTGCCACCAGCAGCACAGGGGGAACGGGGGAGACCCAGTACTTC.

J is TRBJ2-5 and V is TRBV5-6, with TRBD1 as a possible D gene (5 bases). The CDR3 runs to 14 residues. Germline-derived CDR1 and CDR2 are SGHDT and YYEEEE. V shed 6 bases and J shed 4 bases, with 16 bases lying between them. Here the CDR3 reads CASNWAGLSETQYF. The CDR3 bases are TGTGCCAGCAACTGGGCAGGGCTCTCAGAGACCCAGTACTTC. Together with reference TRBV5-6 and TRBJ2-5, the CDR3 gives the full variable domain: DAGVTQSPTHLIKTRGQQVTLRCSPKSGHDTVSWYQQALGQGPQFIFQYYEEEERQRGNFPDRFSGHQFPNYSSELNVNALLLGDSALYLCASNWAGLSETQYFGPGTRLLVL.

J is TRBJ1-2 and V is TRBV7-2; D gene unclear. This CDR3 spans 13 amino acids. The V end was cut by 1 base, the J end by 7 bases, with 10 bases between. The germline V gene has CDR1 SGHTA and CDR2 FQGNSA. CDR3 nucleotide sequence: TGTGCCAGCAGCTTAGAGATGTTTAGTGGCTACACCTTC. It yields the protein CASSLEMFSGYTF.

The count of this clone is one. J is TRBJ2-7 and V is TRBV18, with TRBD1 matching 8 bases. V dropped 6 bases and J dropped 3; count of bases not matched to a gene: 7. CDR3 length: 14 amino acids. Germline CDR1 KGHSH, CDR2 LQKENI. CDR3 loop: CASSRTGLDYEQYF. DNA of the CDR3: TGTGCCAGCTCCCGGACAGGGCTCGACTACGAGCAGTACTTC.

This clone was observed a single time. The CDR3, as DNA: TGCGCCAGCAGCCAGGGGGCGCGGGATTCACCCCTCCACTTT. Translated, it gives CASSQGARDSPLHF. The V and J genes are TRBV5-1 and TRBJ1-6, with 8 nucleotides matching TRBD1. This CDR3 has 14 amino acids. The V gene's germline CDR1 is SGHRS and CDR2 YFSETQ. The junction had 5 bases not matched to a gene; V was cut back by 4 bases and J by 8 bases.

This clone was seen a few times. The J gene is TRBJ1-1, the V gene TRBV6-5; possibly TRBD1 for D (6 bases). Germline V gives CDR1 MNHEY, CDR2 SVGAGI. There are 15 residues in the CDR3. Trimming cost V 7 bases and J 1 base, with 16 bases left between them. CDR3 DNA: TGTGCCAGCAAGGTCCCAGGGACACCGAACACTGAAGCTTTCTTT. Protein sequence: CASKVPGTPNTEAFF.

V and J are TRBV10-1 and TRBJ1-1, with D perhaps TRBD1 (5 bases). The CDR3 runs to 13 residues. Trimming took 8 bases from V and 0 from J, leaving 10 bases between them. CDR1 and CDR2 from the germline V gene are WNHNN and SYGVQD (reference sequence). CDR3 amino acids: CASARAMNTEAFF. CDR3 bases: TGCGCCAGCGCCAGGGCAATGAACACTGAAGCTTTCTTT.

The sample holds a few counts of this clone. V gene TRBV5-1 combines with J gene TRBJ1-1; D gene ambiguous. The CDR3 length is 12 residues. V gave up 2 bases and J gave up 1 base, with 3 bases separating them. Germline lookup yields CDR1 SGHRS and CDR2 YFSETQ. The CDR3 region is CASSFQNTEAFF. DNA of the CDR3: TGCGCCAGCAGCTTTCAGAACACTGAAGCTTTCTTT.